The TCR beta chain described here comes from a study of regulatory T cells in long-lasting Graves disease. Whole-study findings and limits: Patients with persistent disease showed a bias toward TRBV28, TRBJ1-2 and TRBJ2-5. Persistent Graves' patients showed reduced TCR diversity versus newly diagnosed patients.

Sample time point: persistent/refractory GD, antithyroid drugs over 5 years with positive TRAb. Extracted RNA from PBMCs served as the source of the TCR library. Building of the TCR beta libraries involved iRepertoire HTBI primers and Arm-PCR of CDR3 regions. TCRdb used MiXCR to reprocess the multiplex PCR reads, holding one entry per CDR3 protein. Of a few hundred thousand distinct CDR3 sequences in the sample, about a quarter were seen once. The germline CDR1 and CDR2 sequences are LNHDA and SQIVND (reference sequence). The length of the CDR3 is 15 residues. V shed 3 bases, J shed 6 bases, and the junction held 9 bases outside the gene matches. This clonotype was counted only a few times. Its antigen is still unknown.

The sequence was collected from a female donor with Graves disease. The V gene is TRBV19, the J gene TRBJ2-7; 9 bases agree with TRBD1. The sequencing used peripheral blood mononuclear cells (PBMCs), collected when the disease was refractory, from a patient treated with antithyroid drugs. CDR3 nucleotide sequence: TGTGCCAGTAGTATCTCCGGGACAGGGATCAGCGAGCAGTACTTC. This encodes CASSISGTGISEQYF.